The 15 T cell receptor beta chains listed next were all sequenced from one sample in a study of T cells in Graves' hyperthyroidism and ophthalmopathy. Template material for amplifying TCR beta CDR3 regions consisted of RNA transcripts. HTBI primers were employed in a first-round RT-PCR of the TCR CDR3. TCRdb itself ran the multiplex PCR reads through MiXCR, one entry per CDR3 protein. The sample carries a few hundred thousand distinct CDR3 sequences, around a sixth recorded once. Sample: blood. The receptors were sampled from a woman aged 18-29 years with Graves' hyperthyroidism that later progressed to Graves' ophthalmopathy.

The rearrangement uses TRBV15 and TRBJ2-1; 8 bases match TRBD1. CDR3 size: 15 residues. Unmatched junction bases numbered 2, after V lost 3 bases and J lost 1 base. CDR1 is LNHNV and CDR2 is YYDKDF in the germline V gene (reference sequence). CDR3 sequence (DNA): TGTGCCACCAGCAGCCGGGACAGGTCCTACAATGAGCAGTTCTTC. Its protein product is CATSSRDRSYNEQFF.

CDR3 coding DNA: TGTGCCAGCAGCCTAGGACAGGAGCTCTCTCTCTATGGCTACACCTTC. As protein: CASSLGQELSLYGYTF. This chain joins TRBV7-2 and TRBJ1-2, with 7 bases that match TRBD1. The CDR3 extends over 16 amino acids. Per the germline V gene, CDR1 is SGHTA and CDR2 is FQGNSA. V lost 5 bases, J lost 4 bases, and 13 bases stayed unmatched. The full variable domain, in which reference TRBV7-2 and TRBJ1-2 provide the parts outside the CDR3, is GAGVSQSPSNKVTEKGKDVELRCDPISGHTALYWYRQSLGQGLEFLIYFQGNSAPDKSGLPSDRFSAERTGGSVSTLTIQRTQQEDSAVYLCASSLGQELSLYGYTFGSGTRLTVV.

This clonotype showed up just a few times. V and J are TRBV20-1 and TRBJ1-2; D unresolved. Germline V gives CDR1 DFQATT, CDR2 SNEGSKA (reference sequence). The CDR3 runs to 12 residues. Between the trimmed V and J ends, which lost 5 bases and 1 base, there was a span of 8 bases. The CDR3 loop reads CSARESNYGYTF. DNA of the CDR3: TGCAGTGCTCGGGAGAGTAACTATGGCTACACCTTC.

This clonotype was seen only a few times. The chain recombines TRBV4-1 with TRBJ2-3; D gene ambiguous. V lost 0 bases and J 0 bases, leaving 10 bases between the germline ends. Germline V lookup: CDR1 MGHRA, CDR2 YSYEKL. The CDR3 has 16 residues. The CDR3 sequence: CASSQEVVSSTDTQYF. In nucleotides, the CDR3 is TGCGCCAGCAGCCAAGAGGTAGTGTCTAGCACAGATACGCAGTATTTT.

The gene calls are TRBV30 and TRBJ2-1; 9 bases match TRBD1. The germline CDR1 and CDR2 sequences are GTSNPN and SVGIG (reference sequence). CDR3 size: 11 residues. The trim removed 0 bases at V and 16 bases at J, leaving 4 bases unmatched. CDR3 sequence: CAWSVWTGVFF. The CDR3 nucleotides read TGTGCCTGGAGTGTATGGACAGGGGTTTTCTTC. Together with reference TRBV30 and TRBJ2-1, the CDR3 gives the full variable domain: SQTIHQWPATLVQPVGSPLSLECTVEGTSNPNLYWYRQAAGRGLQLLFYSVGIGQISSEVPQNLSASRPQDRQFILSSKKLLLSDSGFYLCAWSVWTGVFFGPGTRLTVL.

This clonotype occurred a few times. The chain carries TRBV12-3 or TRBV12-4 and TRBJ1-4; D may be TRBD1 (6 bases). V was trimmed by 5 bases and J by 4 bases, leaving 14 bases between them. This CDR3 region has 15 residues. For the CDR3, the DNA is TGTGCCAGCAGTGGACCCCAGGGGAATAATGAAAAACTGTTTTTT. Translated: CASSGPQGNNEKLFF.

The gene calls are TRBV3-1 and TRBJ2-1; no clear D. The germline CDR1 and CDR2 sequences are LGHDT and YNNKEL (reference sequence). The CDR3 runs to 11 residues. The ends were cut back, 1 base at V and 10 bases at J, with 5 bases in the middle. Here the CDR3 reads CASSQAREQFF. The CDR3 DNA sequence: TGTGCCAGCAGCCAAGCGCGGGAGCAGTTCTTC.

This clonotype was detected many times. The chain carries TRBV20-1 and TRBJ2-7; D possibly corresponds to TRBD2 (6 bases). Germline-derived CDR1 and CDR2 are DFQATT and SNEGSKA (reference sequence). This CDR3 has 19 residues. Trimming shortened V by 3 bases and J by 1 base, and 28 bases separated the two germline ends. The CDR3 DNA is TGCAGTGCTAGTGGAGTGGGTAGCGGAGTGGGGTTCAGTTCCTACGAGCAGTACTTC. Its translation: CSASGVGSGVGFSSYEQYF.

For this clonotype: Being one base from a much bigger clone, this may be a read error. The CDR3 nucleotides are TGTGCCAGCAGTCGGCCCCCGGACAGGGGGGTGCATGAAGCTTTCTTT. This codes for CASSRPPDRGVHEAFF. The V call is TRBV28, the J call TRBJ1-1, with 10 positions matching TRBD1. CDR3 length equals 16 residues. The J segment lost 7 bases and the V segment lost 5 bases, leaving 13 bases of the junction unmatched. Germline CDR1 reads MDHEN; CDR2 reads SYDVKM.

This clonotype was counted between two and nine times. The V call is TRBV29-1, the J call TRBJ1-1; perhaps TRBD1 as D (5 bases). Germline V gene sequence: CDR1 SQVTM, CDR2 ANQGSEA. V was clipped by 4 bases and J by 1 base, with 22 bases between them. CDR3 size: 17 residues. CDR3 region: CSVAPWGIGVGNTEAFF. The CDR3 coding sequence is TGCAGCGTTGCCCCCTGGGGGATCGGGGTTGGGAACACTGAAGCTTTCTTT.

This clonotype was seen only a few times. V gene TRBV20-1 combines with J gene TRBJ2-2, with 7 nucleotides matching TRBD1. V lost 6 bases, J lost 4 bases, and 2 bases stayed unmatched. The V gene's germline CDR1 is DFQATT and CDR2 SNEGSKA (reference sequence). The CDR3 is 12 residues long. The CDR3 DNA reads as TGCAGTGCAGACAGGGCCACCGGGGAGCTGTTTTTT. Residues: CSADRATGELFF.

This clonotype was counted a few times. This sequence may be a read error, since a much larger clone differs from it by one base. V and J are TRBV20-1 and TRBJ2-3, with 7 positions matching TRBD2. The CDR3 is made up of 13 amino acids. CDR1 DFQATT and CDR2 SNEGSKA come from the germline V gene (reference sequence). V shed 5 bases and J 0 bases; nucleotides not matched to a gene: 2. CDR3 coding DNA: TGCAGTGCTGTTAGCGGGAGCACAGATACGCAGTATTTT. Protein product: CSAVSGSTDTQYF.

This clonotype has a count of ten or more. The V call is TRBV29-1, the J call TRBJ2-7; 10 bases agree with TRBD2. The CDR3 sequence is 14 residues long. CDR1 SQVTM and CDR2 ANQGSEA come from the germline V gene. Germline trimming cut 3 bases from V and 4 bases from J; bases unmatched to any gene: 6. CDR3 DNA: TGCAGCGTTGAGCCTAGCGGGAGTGGGTACGAGCAGTACTTC. Translating gives CSVEPSGSGYEQYF.

This clonotype was seen at least ten times. V is TRBV12-3 or TRBV12-4 and J is TRBJ2-7; no clear D gene. V gave up 2 bases and J gave up 0 bases, with 5 bases separating them. The CDR3 spans 13 residues. The CDR3: CASSLHTSYEQYF. For the CDR3, the DNA is TGTGCCAGCAGTTTACACACCTCCTACGAGCAGTACTTC.

The V call is TRBV12-3 or TRBV12-4, the J call TRBJ2-5; maybe TRBD1 (6 bases). There are 16 residues in the CDR3. The V and J ends lost 6 bases and 1 base respectively, with 18 bases between them. CDR3 coding DNA: TGTGCCAGCAGCTACAGCGGTTGGGGGCCCCAAGAGACCCAGTACTTC. It yields the protein CASSYSGWGPQETQYF.